Reported below is one T cell receptor beta chain. The data were produced by immunoSEQ multiplex PCR, yet TCRdb's version contains in-frame clones alone and is incomplete. The data contain about 130,000 clones, around 95% of them singletons. V lost 0 bases, J lost 10 bases, and 5 bases stayed unmatched. The length of the CDR3 is 14 residues. Germline values: CDR1 SGHDT, CDR2 YYEEEE. This specimen comes from a study of T cell changes during pregnancy in multiple sclerosis. This receptor was taken from a female donor with multiple sclerosis, enrolled in a pregnancy study. Sequences were derived from peripheral blood, sampled after pregnancy. V gene TRBV5-6 combines with J gene TRBJ1-5; 9 bases fit TRBD1. In DNA form, the CDR3 reads TGTGCCAGCAGCTTGGTGAGGGACAGGGTTCCCCAGCATTTT. It codes for CASSLVRDRVPQHF.